A selection of T cell receptor beta chains follows, all from one sample in a study of cytomegalovirus exposure and HLA in healthy donors. Generated by immunoSEQ multiplex PCR, the TCRdb table keeps only in-frame clones and is missing some. The sample carries around 150,000 clones, 70% to 85% recorded once. Sequenced material: PBMCs. The receptor set was obtained from a man aged 25-45 years in good health and CMV-seropositive. Each CDR3 is given with its conserved first and last residue.

CDR3,J,V
CASSLGGTGHQPQHF,TRBJ1-5,TRBV5-8
CATSREMGRQGHGYTF,TRBJ1-2,TRBV15
CASSWRNEQYF,TRBJ2-7,TRBV7-9
CASSFGQAHQETQYF,TRBJ2-5,TRBV11-3
CASGLVNQETQYF,TRBJ2-5,TRBV12-5
CASSAAPPGTSGATGELFF,TRBJ2-2,TRBV9
CASSQDRGADQPQHF,TRBJ1-5,TRBV4-2
CASSLQTGREKLFF,TRBJ1-4,TRBV7-9
CASSQTGGGDTQYF,TRBJ2-3,TRBV7-7
CASSPLRGSYNEQFF,TRBJ2-1,TRBV4-1
CAWSGSNEQFF,TRBJ2-1,TRBV30
CASSPGTGDTEAFF,TRBJ1-1,TRBV28
CASSLGLAGGSYEQYF,TRBJ2-7,TRBV5-6
CSARGNTEAFF,TRBJ1-1,TRBV29-1
CSVESLSVAQYF,TRBJ2-3,TRBV29-1
CASSPEGLGGYTF,TRBJ1-2,TRBV5-1
CATSRVPRTAYNEKLFF,TRBJ1-4,TRBV15
CASSLTGGFPEAFF,TRBJ1-1,TRBV28
CASSPIDSKNIQYF,TRBJ2-4,TRBV6-5
CSVEVINKGDRSYEQYF,TRBJ2-7,TRBV29-1
CASSPYGGIARGEQFF,TRBJ2-1,TRBV7-9
CASSLAQGAEETQYF,TRBJ2-5,TRBV5-1
CASSLVLAGGYEQFF,TRBJ2-1,TRBV7-8
CASSLTGSRGYTF,TRBJ1-2,TRBV27
CASSASLAGGTDTQYF,TRBJ2-3,TRBV9
CASSLGPGLRGEQYF,TRBJ2-7,TRBV11-2
CASSFDRETEAFF,TRBJ1-1,TRBV7-6
CASSFGGSGTGELFF,TRBJ2-2,TRBV7-8